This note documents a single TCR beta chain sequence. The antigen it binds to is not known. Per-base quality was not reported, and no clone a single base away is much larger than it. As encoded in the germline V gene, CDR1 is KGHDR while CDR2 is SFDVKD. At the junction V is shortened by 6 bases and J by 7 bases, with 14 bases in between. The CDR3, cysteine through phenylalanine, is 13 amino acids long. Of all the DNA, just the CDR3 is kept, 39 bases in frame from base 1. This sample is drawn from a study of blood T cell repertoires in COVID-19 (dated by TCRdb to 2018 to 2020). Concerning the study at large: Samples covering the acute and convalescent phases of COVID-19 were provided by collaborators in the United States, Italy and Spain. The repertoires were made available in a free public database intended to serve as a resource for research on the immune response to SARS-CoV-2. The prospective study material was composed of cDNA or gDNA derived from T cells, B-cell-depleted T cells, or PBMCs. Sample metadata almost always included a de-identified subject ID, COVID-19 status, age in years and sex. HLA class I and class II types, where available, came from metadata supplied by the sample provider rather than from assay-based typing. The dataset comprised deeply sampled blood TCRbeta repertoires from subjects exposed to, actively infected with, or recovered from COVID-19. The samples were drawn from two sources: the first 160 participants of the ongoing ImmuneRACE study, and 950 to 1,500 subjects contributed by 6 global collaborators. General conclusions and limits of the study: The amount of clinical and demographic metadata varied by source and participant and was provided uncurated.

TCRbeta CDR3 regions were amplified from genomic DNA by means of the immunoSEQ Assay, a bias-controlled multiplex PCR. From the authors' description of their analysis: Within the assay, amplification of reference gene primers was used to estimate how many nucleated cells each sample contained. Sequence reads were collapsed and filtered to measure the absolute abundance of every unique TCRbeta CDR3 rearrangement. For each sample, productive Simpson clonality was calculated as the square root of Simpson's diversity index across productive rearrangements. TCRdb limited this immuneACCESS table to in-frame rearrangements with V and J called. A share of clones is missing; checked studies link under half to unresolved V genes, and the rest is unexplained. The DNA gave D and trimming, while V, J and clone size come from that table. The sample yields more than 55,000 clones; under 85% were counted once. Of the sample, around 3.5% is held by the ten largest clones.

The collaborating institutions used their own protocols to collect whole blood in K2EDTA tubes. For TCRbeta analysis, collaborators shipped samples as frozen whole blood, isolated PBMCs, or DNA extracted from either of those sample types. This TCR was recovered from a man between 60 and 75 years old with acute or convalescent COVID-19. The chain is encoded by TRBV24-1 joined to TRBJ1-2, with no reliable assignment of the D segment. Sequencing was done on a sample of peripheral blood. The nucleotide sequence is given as TGTGCCACCAGTCCCCACCAAAGAGGTGGCTACACCTTC. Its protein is CATSPHQRGGYTF.